This T cell receptor beta chain derives from a study of graft-versus-host responses after intestinal transplantation. Study-level information: After anti-thymocyte globulin induction, recipients took tacrolimus and steroids for 2 to 3 years. Points from the study as a whole: Recipient marrow showed GvH clones, some seen first in ileum or blood. Early after transplant, HvG declines were associated with peak levels of circulating GvH clones.

The CDR3 spans 12 residues. Germline V gene data show CDR1 as MDHEN and CDR2 as SYDVKM. V lost 5 bases and J lost 5, with 8 bases in between. This clone came up once. Its antigen remains unidentified. TCRdb's table, derived via immunoSEQ multiplex PCR, lists solely in-frame clones and lacks some. The sample lists more than 85,000 clones; around 92% were seen once. This receptor was obtained from a human donor who was the organ donor for an intestinal transplant. The V call is TRBV28, the J call TRBJ2-3; unclear D gene. The sequenced sample was unstimulated CD8+ T cells sorted from spleen or lymph node cells, obtained before transplant. The CDR3 region has the DNA TGTGCCAGCAGTCCCTACGTAGATACGCAGTATTTT. It translates to CASSPYVDTQYF.